The clone carrying this TCR beta chain occurred a few times. The antigen remains undetermined. The sample is drawn from a study of OX40 agonist ivuxolimab in advanced cancers. Study context: All patients had ivuxolimab intravenously every 2 weeks at 0.01 to 10 mg/kg. Dose-escalation patients were diagnosed with hepatocellular carcinoma, melanoma, renal cell cancer or head and neck cancer. Subjects had a mean age of about 60 years, with a range of about 20 to 85; less than 90% were male. Broader study findings: CD8+ T cells (on average) carried more expanded clones than CD4+ T cells.

Only in-frame clones appear in the TCRdb table, and some are missing; sequencing was by immunoSEQ multiplex PCR. Of roughly 60,000 clones detected, under 90% appear once; the ten largest clones hold over 2%. The CDR3 is 13 residues long. V lost 0 bases and J lost 6, with 9 bases in between. Per the germline V gene, CDR1 is KGHSH and CDR2 is LQKENI. This sequence joins TRBV18 and TRBJ2-7, with D unresolved. Sequencing used CD4+ or CD8+ T cells sorted from blood, obtained in a trial of the OX40 agonist ivuxolimab. This sequence was found in an adult with an advanced solid tumor such as melanoma, head and neck, liver or kidney cancer. CDR3 region: CASSPPWSTEQYF. DNA for the CDR3: TGTGCCAGCTCACCACCGTGGTCTACCGAGCAGTACTTC.